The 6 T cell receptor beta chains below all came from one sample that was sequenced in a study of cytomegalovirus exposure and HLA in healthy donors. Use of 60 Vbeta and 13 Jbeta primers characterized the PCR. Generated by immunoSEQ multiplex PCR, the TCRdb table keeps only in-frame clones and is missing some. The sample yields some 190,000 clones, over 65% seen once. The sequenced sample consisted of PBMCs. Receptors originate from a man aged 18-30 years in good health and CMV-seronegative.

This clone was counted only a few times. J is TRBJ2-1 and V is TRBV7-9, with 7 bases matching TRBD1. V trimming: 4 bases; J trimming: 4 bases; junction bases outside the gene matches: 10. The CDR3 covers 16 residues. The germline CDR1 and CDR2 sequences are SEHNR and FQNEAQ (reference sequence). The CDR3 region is CASSSTGWGLYNEQFF. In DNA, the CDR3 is TGTGCCAGCAGCTCGACAGGGTGGGGGTTATACAATGAGCAGTTCTTC.

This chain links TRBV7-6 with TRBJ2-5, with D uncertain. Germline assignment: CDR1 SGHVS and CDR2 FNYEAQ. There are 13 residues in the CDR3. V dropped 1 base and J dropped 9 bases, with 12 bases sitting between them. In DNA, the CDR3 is TGTGCCAGCAGCTTAGTGAAGACGGGTCCCCAGTACTTC. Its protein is CASSLVKTGPQYF.

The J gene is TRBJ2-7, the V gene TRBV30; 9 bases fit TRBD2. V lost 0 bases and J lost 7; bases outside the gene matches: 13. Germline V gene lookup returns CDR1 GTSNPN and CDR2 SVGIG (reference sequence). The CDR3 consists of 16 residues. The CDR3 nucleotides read TGTGCCTGGAGTGTAAAGGGAGCTAGCGGGAAAAGGGAGCAGTACTTC. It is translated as CAWSVKGASGKREQYF.

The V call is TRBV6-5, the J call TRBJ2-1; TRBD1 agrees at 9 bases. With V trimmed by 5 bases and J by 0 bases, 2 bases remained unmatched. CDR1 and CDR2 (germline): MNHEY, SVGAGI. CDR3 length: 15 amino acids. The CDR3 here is CASSRTGDSYNEQFF. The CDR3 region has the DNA TGTGCCAGCAGTCGGACAGGGGACTCCTACAATGAGCAGTTCTTC.

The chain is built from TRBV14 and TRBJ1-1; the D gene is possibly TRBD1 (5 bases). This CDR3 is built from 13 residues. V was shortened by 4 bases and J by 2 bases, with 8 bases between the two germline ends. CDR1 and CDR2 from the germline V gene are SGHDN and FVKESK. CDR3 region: CASSPDSNTEAFF. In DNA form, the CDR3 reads TGTGCCAGCAGCCCCGACAGCAACACTGAAGCTTTCTTT.

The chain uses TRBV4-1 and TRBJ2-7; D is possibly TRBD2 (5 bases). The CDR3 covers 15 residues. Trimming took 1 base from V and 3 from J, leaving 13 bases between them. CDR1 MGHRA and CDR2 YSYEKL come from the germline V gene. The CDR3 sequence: CASSQVGEARYEQYF. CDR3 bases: TGCGCCAGCAGCCAAGTGGGAGAGGCCCGCTACGAGCAGTACTTC.